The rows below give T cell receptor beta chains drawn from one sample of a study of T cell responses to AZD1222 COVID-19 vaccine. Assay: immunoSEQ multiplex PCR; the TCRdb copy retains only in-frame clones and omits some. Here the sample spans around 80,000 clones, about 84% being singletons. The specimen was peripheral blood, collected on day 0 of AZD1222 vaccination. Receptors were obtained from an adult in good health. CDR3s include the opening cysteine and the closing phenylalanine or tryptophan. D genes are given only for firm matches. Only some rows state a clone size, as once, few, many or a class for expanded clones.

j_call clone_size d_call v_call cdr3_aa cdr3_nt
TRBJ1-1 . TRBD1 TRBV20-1 CSASPGGSGAFF TGCAGTGCTAGTCCAGGGGGGAGTGGAGCTTTCTTT
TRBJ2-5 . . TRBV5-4 CASSPGVGGGLGETQYF TGTGCCAGCAGCCCCGGCGTAGGTGGGGGGCTGGGAGAGACCCAGTACTTC
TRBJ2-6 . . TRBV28 CASREPTGSGANVLTF TGTGCCAGCAGGGAACCGACAGGTTCTGGGGCCAACGTCCTGACTTTC
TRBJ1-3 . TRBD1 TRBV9 CASSVAGGGSGNTIYF TGTGCCAGCAGCGTAGCAGGGGGCGGCTCTGGAAACACCATATATTTT
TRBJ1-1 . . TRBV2 CASSESGGRPEAFF TGTGCCAGCAGTGAATCCGGGGGTAGGCCTGAAGCTTTCTTT
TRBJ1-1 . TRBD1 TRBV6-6 CASSFGQGGETFF TGTGCCAGCAGTTTCGGACAGGGAGGGGAAACTTTCTTT
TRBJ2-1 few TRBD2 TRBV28 CASSSGLAGEVGSYNEQFF TGTGCCAGCAGTTCAGGACTAGCGGGAGAAGTTGGCTCCTACAATGAGCAGTTCTTC
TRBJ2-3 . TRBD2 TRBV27 CASSSPLREASYTQYF TGTGCCAGCAGTTCCCCCCTCCGGGAGGCCTCATATACGCAGTATTTT
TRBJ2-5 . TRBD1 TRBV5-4 CASSPSDRGTQETQYF TGTGCCAGCAGCCCCTCTGACAGGGGAACCCAAGAGACCCAGTACTTC
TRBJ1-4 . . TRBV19 CASSILPGAFGEKLFF TGTGCCAGTAGTATCCTTCCAGGGGCCTTTGGAGAAAAACTGTTTTTT
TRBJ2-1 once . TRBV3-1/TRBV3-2 CASSQDRGSTRGEQFF TGTGCCAGCAGCCAAGATCGGGGTAGCACAAGAGGTGAGCAGTTCTTC
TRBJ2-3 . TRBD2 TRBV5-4 CASSSSGGPSDTQYF TGTGCCAGCAGCTCTAGCGGGGGGCCTTCAGATACGCAGTATTTT
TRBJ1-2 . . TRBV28 CASSTQQGGFWGYTF TGTGCCAGCAGTACCCAACAGGGAGGGTTTTGGGGCTACACCTTC
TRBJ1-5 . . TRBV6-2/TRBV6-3 CASSYEDYSNQPQHF TGTGCCAGCAGTTACGAAGATTATAGCAATCAGCCCCAGCATTTT
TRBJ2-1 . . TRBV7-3 CASSSVAEERQFF TGTGCCAGCAGCTCGGTAGCGGAAGAACGGCAGTTCTTC
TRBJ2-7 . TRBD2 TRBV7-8 CASRSTELAGDYEQYF TGTGCCAGCAGGTCTACTGAGCTAGCGGGGGACTACGAGCAGTACTTC
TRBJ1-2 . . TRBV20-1 CSASGVQRSGEGYTF TGCAGTGCTAGTGGGGTTCAGAGGTCGGGAGAGGGCTACACCTTC
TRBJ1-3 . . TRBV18 CASSPRVETHGNTIYF TGTGCCAGCTCACCACGAGTGGAGACACATGGAAACACCATATATTTT
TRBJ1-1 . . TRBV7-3 CASSSGTQNTEAFF TGTGCCAGCAGCTCCGGGACGCAGAACACTGAAGCTTTCTTT
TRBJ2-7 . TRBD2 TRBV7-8 CASSFRPGLAGTQADF TGTGCCAGCAGCTTCCGACCGGGACTAGCGGGAACCCAGGCCGACTTC
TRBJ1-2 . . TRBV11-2 CASSSHRWGDF TGTGCCAGCAGCTCGCACAGGTGGGGAGACTTC
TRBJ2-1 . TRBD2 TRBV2 CASSEWGTSGMGWNEQFF TGTGCCAGCAGTGAATGGGGGACTAGCGGGATGGGGTGGAATGAGCAGTTCTTC
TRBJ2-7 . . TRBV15 CATSRGGGRSEQYF TGTGCCACCAGCAGAGGTGGGGGGCGATCCGAGCAGTACTTC
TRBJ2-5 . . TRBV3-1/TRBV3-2 CASSQKRTIETQYF TGTGCCAGCAGCCAAAAGCGGACCATAGAGACCCAGTACTTC
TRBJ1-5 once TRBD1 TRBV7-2 CASSRGTGGFGQPQHF TGTGCCAGCAGCCGCGGGACAGGGGGCTTTGGGCAGCCCCAGCATTTT
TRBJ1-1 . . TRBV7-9 CASSLDGGGLEAFF TGTGCCAGCAGCTTAGATGGTGGAGGACTTGAAGCTTTCTTT
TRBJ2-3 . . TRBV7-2 CASSSIVADTQYF TGTGCCAGCAGCTCTATAGTTGCGGATACGCAGTATTTT
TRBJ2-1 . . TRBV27 CASSLLNEQFF TGTGCCAGCAGTTTACTCAATGAGCAGTTCTTC
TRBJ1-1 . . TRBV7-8 CASSLVGVNTEAFF TGTGCCAGCAGCTTAGTAGGGGTAAACACTGAAGCTTTCTTT
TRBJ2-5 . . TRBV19 CASSDPRSGVETQYF TGTGCCAGTAGTGACCCCAGGTCGGGAGTAGAGACCCAGTACTTC
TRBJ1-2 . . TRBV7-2 CASSHQGGNNYGYTF TGTGCCAGCAGCCACCAGGGCGGCAATAACTATGGCTACACCTTC
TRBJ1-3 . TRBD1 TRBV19 CASSPMRAQGSGNTIYF TGTGCCAGTAGCCCCATGCGGGCACAGGGGAGCGGAAACACCATATATTTT
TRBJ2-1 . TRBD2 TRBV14 CASQTSGGFYNEQFF TGTGCCAGCCAGACTAGCGGGGGGTTCTACAATGAGCAGTTCTTC
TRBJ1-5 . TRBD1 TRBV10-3 CAIKQGSQPQHF TGTGCCATCAAACAGGGGAGTCAGCCCCAGCATTTT
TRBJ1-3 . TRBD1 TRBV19 CASSTTGQGALLGNTIYF TGTGCCAGTAGTACCACGGGACAGGGGGCCCTCCTTGGAAACACCATATATTTT
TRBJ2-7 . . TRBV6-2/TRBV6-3 CASSYEREQYF TGTGCCAGCAGTTATGAGCGTGAGCAGTACTTC
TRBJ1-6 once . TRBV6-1 CASSEHTGASPLHF TGTGCCAGCAGTGAACACACTGGGGCCTCACCCCTCCACTTT
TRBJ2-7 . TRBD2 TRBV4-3 CASSQEWVPLAGTYEQYF TGCGCCAGCAGCCAAGAATGGGTCCCTCTAGCGGGGACCTACGAGCAGTACTTC
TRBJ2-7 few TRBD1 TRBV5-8 CASSPRTGRYEQYF TGTGCCAGCAGCCCCCGGACAGGGAGGTACGAGCAGTACTTC
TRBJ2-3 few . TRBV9 CASSKLGSTDTQYF TGTGCCAGCTCCAAATTGGGCTCCACAGATACGCAGTATTTT
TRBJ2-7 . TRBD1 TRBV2 CASRDRPFSYEQYF TGTGCCAGCAGGGACAGGCCCTTCTCCTACGAGCAGTACTTC
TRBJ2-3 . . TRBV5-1 CASTSGEITDTQYF TGCGCCAGCACGTCGGGGGAGATCACAGATACGCAGTATTTT
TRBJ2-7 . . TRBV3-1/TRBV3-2 CASSQTGVEQYF TGTGCCAGCAGCCAAACGGGGGTCGAGCAGTACTTC
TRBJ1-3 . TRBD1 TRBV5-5 CASSLWPGTGISGNTIYF TGTGCCAGCAGCTTGTGGCCCGGGACAGGGATCTCTGGAAACACCATATATTTT
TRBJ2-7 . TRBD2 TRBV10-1 CASSESGGREQYF TGCGCCAGCAGTGAGTCGGGCGGGAGGGAGCAGTACTTC
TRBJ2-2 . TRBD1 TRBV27 CASSFLDRGPNTGELFF TGTGCCAGCAGTTTTCTGGACAGGGGGCCGAACACCGGGGAGCTGTTTTTT
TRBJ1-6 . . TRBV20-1 CSASIGRFNSPLHF TGCAGTGCTAGTATCGGGCGGTTTAATTCACCCCTCCACTTT
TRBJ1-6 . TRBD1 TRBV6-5 CASTARDRANSPLHF TGTGCCAGCACCGCCCGGGACAGGGCTAATTCACCCCTCCACTTT
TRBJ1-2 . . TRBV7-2 CASSLWATRGDYGYTF TGTGCCAGCAGCTTATGGGCAACAAGGGGAGACTATGGCTACACCTTC
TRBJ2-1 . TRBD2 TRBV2 CASSVTSGRPNEQFF TGTGCCAGCAGTGTGACTAGCGGGAGACCCAATGAGCAGTTCTTC
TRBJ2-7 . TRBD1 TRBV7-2 CASSLGQGGDEQYF TGTGCCAGCAGCTTAGGACAGGGTGGAGACGAGCAGTACTTC
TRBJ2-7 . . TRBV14 CASSPGPRQYF TGTGCCAGCAGCCCAGGGCCGCGGCAGTACTTC
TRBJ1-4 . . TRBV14 CASSPGGGWEEKLFF TGTGCCAGCAGCCCGGGAGGTGGCTGGGAGGAAAAACTGTTTTTT
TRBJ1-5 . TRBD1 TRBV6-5 CASSYDRGTQPQHF TGTGCCAGCAGCTATGACAGGGGGACCCAGCCCCAGCATTTT
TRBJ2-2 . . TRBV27 CASSFLSGQGWTGELFF TGTGCCAGCAGTTTTTTATCAGGGCAGGGGTGGACCGGGGAGCTGTTTTTT
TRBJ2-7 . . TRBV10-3 CATRDGYEQYF TGTGCCACCAGGGACGGCTACGAGCAGTACTTC
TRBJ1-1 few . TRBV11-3 CASSYSGQNTEAFF TGTGCCAGCAGCTATTCGGGACAGAACACTGAAGCTTTCTTT